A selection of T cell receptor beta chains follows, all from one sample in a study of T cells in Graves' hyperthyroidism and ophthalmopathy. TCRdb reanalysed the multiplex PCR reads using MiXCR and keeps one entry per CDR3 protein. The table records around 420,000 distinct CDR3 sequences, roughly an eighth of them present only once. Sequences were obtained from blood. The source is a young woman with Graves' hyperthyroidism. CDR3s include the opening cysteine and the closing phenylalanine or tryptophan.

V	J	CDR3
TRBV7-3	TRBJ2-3	CASSLKGKGAGRDTQYF
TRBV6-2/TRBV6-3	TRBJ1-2	CASSYSDYEYTF
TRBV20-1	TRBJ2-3	CSARDRTSSDTQYF
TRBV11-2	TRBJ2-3	CASSLATSPLTDTQYF
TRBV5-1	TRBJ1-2	CASSFGQGASNYGYTF
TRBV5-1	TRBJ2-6	CASSSDSEGANVLTF
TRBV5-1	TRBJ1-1	CASSPKPGGDPTEAFF
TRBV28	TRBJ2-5	CASSSSRVPQYF
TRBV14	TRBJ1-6	CASSQEYSNSPLHF
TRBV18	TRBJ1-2	CASSPEGSNYGYTF
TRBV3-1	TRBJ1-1	CATSSGNFNTEAFF
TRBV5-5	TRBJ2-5	CASSLVAAHAQYF
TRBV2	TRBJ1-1	CASSVRTRVEAFF
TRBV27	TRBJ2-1	CASRMDSLAGSYNEQFF
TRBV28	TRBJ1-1	CASSLRAPMNTEAFF
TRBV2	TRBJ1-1	CASSEVLRPSNTEAFF
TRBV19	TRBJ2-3	CASSIRQATDTQYF
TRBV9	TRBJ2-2	CASRTGTSGSGELFF
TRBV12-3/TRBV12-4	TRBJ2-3	CASRYGTSGINTQYF
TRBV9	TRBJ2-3	CASSVDTTDTQYF
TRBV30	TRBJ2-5	CAWSNLETQYF
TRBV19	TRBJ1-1	CASSILSPGAGGRNTEAFF
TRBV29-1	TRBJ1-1	CSVVFYGTDTEAFF
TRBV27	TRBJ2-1	CASVASGDGPYNEQFF
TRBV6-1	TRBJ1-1	CASSEGMNTEAFF
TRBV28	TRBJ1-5	CASSLLRGPSNQPQHF
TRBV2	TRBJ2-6	CASSEFGGPGANVLTF
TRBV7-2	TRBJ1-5	CASSPTGTVLYSNQPQHF
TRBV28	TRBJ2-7	CASSSTYKISYEQYF
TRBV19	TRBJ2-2	CASTGVNTGELFF
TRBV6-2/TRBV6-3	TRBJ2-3	CASSPRLAGGDTQYF
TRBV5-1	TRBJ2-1	CASRDDSSGINYNEQFF
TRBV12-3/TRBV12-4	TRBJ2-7	CASRTSQRLEQYF
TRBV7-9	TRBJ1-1	CASSRTRGSNTEAFF
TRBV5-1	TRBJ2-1	CASSPGPLGGGGNEQFF
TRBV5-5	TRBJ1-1	CASSLNQGYTEAFF
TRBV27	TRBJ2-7	CASSLYPSYEQYF